The rows below give T cell receptor beta chains drawn from one sample of a study of spatial heterogeneity in lung cancer. TCRdb used MiXCR to reprocess the 5' RACE reads, holding one entry per CDR3 protein. In the table there are approximately 29,000 distinct CDR3 sequences, more than 8% of which are singletons. Specimen: PBMCs, collected at surgery. The receptors shown here come from a female donor with early-stage non-small cell lung cancer. The CDR3 runs from the conserved cysteine through the conserved F or W. A D gene is named only where the DNA matches it firmly.

TRBV18	-	TRBJ2-5	CASSPRNFQETQYF
TRBV27	TRBD1	TRBJ1-5	CASSIGQGAGQPQHF
TRBV12-3/TRBV12-4	TRBD2	TRBJ2-3	CASSVGLADTDTQYF
TRBV7-2	-	TRBJ2-1	CASSFYLGNEQFF
TRBV6-1	TRBD1	TRBJ2-1	CASMGTGSYNEQFF
TRBV7-6	TRBD1	TRBJ2-7	CASSLGQDYEQYF
TRBV19	-	TRBJ2-5	CASESGGTETQYF
TRBV10-3	-	TRBJ2-7	CAISERGSINEQYF
TRBV20-1	TRBD1	TRBJ1-5	CSARAPGQRTLSNQPQHF
TRBV12-3/TRBV12-4	-	TRBJ2-5	CASSFGIETQYF
TRBV7-9	-	TRBJ1-2	CASSSIRGGNYGYTF
TRBV7-8	-	TRBJ1-1	CASSVVGSTEAFF
TRBV5-1	-	TRBJ1-4	CASSWELATNEKLFF
TRBV5-1	-	TRBJ2-2	CASSLGDREDTGELFF
TRBV28	-	TRBJ1-5	CASSPPGVSNQPQHF
TRBV6-1	-	TRBJ1-2	CASRAGEAGADYGYTF
TRBV29-1	TRBD1	TRBJ2-1	CSVPQGASEQFF
TRBV7-2	-	TRBJ2-2	CASSRSGLLGELFF
TRBV2	-	TRBJ1-2	CASRSWQGYGYTF
TRBV5-6	-	TRBJ1-1	CASSFWGSGNTEAFF
TRBV7-2	-	TRBJ2-1	CASSLLLRVPFF
TRBV5-1	TRBD2	TRBJ2-4	CASSSRPGLAGQNIQYF
TRBV27	-	TRBJ2-5	CASSTLSRQETQYF
TRBV20-1	TRBD1	TRBJ2-7	CSARLPYWDRGHEQYF
TRBV11-2	-	TRBJ2-5	CASSKSVRETQYF
TRBV6-5	-	TRBJ2-1	CASSHKNSAGNEQFF
TRBV12-3/TRBV12-4	-	TRBJ2-1	CASSFLSEQFF